Listed below are T cell receptor beta chains from one sample, sequenced in a study of cytomegalovirus exposure and HLA in healthy donors. Profiling relied on immunoSEQ multiplex PCR, and the TCRdb table lists in-frame clones only, not all of them. The sample yields about 280,000 clones, 85% to 90% seen once. The sample taken for sequencing was PBMCs. These receptors were taken from a woman under 30 in good health and CMV-seronegative. CDR3s include the opening cysteine and the closing phenylalanine or tryptophan. Part of the rows lack a size; the others show once, few, many or a class for expanded clones.

size,length,V,CDR3
once,13,TRBV12-5,CASGLDWGKTQYF
-,17,TRBV4-1,CASSQPLAGSSYNEQFF
-,15,TRBV9,CASSGVREATGELFF
-,14,TRBV7-9,CASSLRQDTGELFF
-,14,TRBV5-1,CASSLEPPYNEQFF
once,17,TRBV18,CASSPWGRDRTPDTQYF
few,15,TRBV2,CASSSTSGGYNEQFF
-,17,TRBV9,CASSAGTSGGPRDTQYF
once,15,TRBV19,CASSIGQGASYEQYF
few,13,TRBV11-2,CASSFSDSYEQYF
-,14,TRBV5-6,CASTQARGGYEQYF
once,19,TRBV7-6,CASRKTLIPGQGENSPLHF
-,15,TRBV6-7,CASTLGFCGRETQYF
once,18,TRBV15,CATSRPRGGQGVNGELFF
few,13,TRBV10-2,CASRRELRYEQYF
-,13,TRBV27,CASSFVHRTEAFF
-,13,TRBV7-9,CASSPRWGHEQYF
few,13,TRBV4-1,CASSQEGSGEQYF
-,15,TRBV5-4,CASSANGGRNYGYTF
-,16,TRBV7-9,CASSSPPRGSNYGYTF
-,14,TRBV4-1,CASSQSTGAYEQYF
-,14,TRBV6-1,CASSSGQGNPEQYF
-,16,TRBV7-9,CASSSGGVGSSYEQYF
few,16,TRBV7-3,CASSSRAGANTGELFF
-,14,TRBV29-1,CSVKPQAFNTEAFF
-,16,TRBV6-4,CASRVAGDEGKETQYF
-,15,TRBV4-3,CASSQGTGGRETQYF
once,16,TRBV2,CASSGLTVVKGEKLFF